This T cell receptor (beta chain) derives from a study of blood T cell repertoires in COVID-19. The method was immunoSEQ multiplex PCR; TCRdb's version includes in-frame clones alone and lacks a portion of them. The data show 250,000 to 300,000 clones, approximately 86% seen once. CDR3 length: 17 residues. Germline CDR1 and CDR2: SEHNR and FQNEAQ (reference sequence). The trim removed 3 bases at V and 2 bases at J, leaving 8 bases unmatched. What was sequenced was peripheral blood. The chain combines TRBV7-9 with TRBJ2-1; 9 nucleotides match TRBD2. This receptor was identified in a woman between 70 and 85 years old with COVID-19, enrolled during active disease. The CDR3 DNA is TGTGCCAGCAGCTTCCTCGGGCTAGCGGGGCCCTACAATGAGCAGTTCTTC. It translates to CASSFLGLAGPYNEQFF.